Presented here are 6 T cell receptor beta chains from one specimen sequenced in a study of Ad26.COV2.S vaccination and SARS-CoV-2 variants. Described treatment: about 20 received Ad26.COV2.S at low or high dose, single or two shots; a few received placebo; per-sample allocation not given. The investigators took samples on day 63 after the first vaccine or placebo injection. Assay: immunoSEQ multiplex PCR; the TCRdb copy retains only in-frame clones and omits some. The table records about 480,000 clones, approximately 90% of them present only once. This material consisted of peripheral blood, taken in a trial of Ad26.COV2.S vaccine versus placebo. The source of these receptors is a person between 18 and 65 years old who received the Ad26.COV2.S COVID-19 vaccine or a placebo.

V usage is TRBV4-2 and J usage is TRBJ2-2, with 9 bases that match TRBD1. V lost 2 bases, J lost 5 bases, and 3 bases stayed unmatched. The CDR3 spans 15 residues. Germline-derived CDR1 and CDR2 are LGHNA and YNFKEQ. This CDR3 is CASSQSGQGTGELFF. In nucleotides, the CDR3 is TGTGCCAGCAGCCAATCGGGACAGGGAACCGGGGAGCTGTTTTTT.

The chain links TRBV4-3 to TRBJ1-4, with D perhaps matching TRBD1 (5 bases). Trimming removed 4 bases at V and 8 bases at J, with 14 bases between. Germline CDR1 reads LGHNA; CDR2 reads YSLEER. The CDR3 is 14 residues long. In DNA form, the CDR3 reads TGCGCCAGCAGCCGCGGGACCCCTGGCGAAAAACTGTTTTTT. Protein sequence: CASSRGTPGEKLFF.

The chain combines TRBV29-1 with TRBJ2-1; 9 bases match TRBD2. CDR1 and CDR2 from the germline V gene are SQVTM and ANQGSEA. V trimming: 6 bases; J trimming: 8 bases; junction bases outside the gene matches: 14. The CDR3 extends over 15 amino acids. DNA of the CDR3: TGCAGCGTCCTTCCGGGACTAGCAATCGGACATGAGCAGTTCTTC. Protein product: CSVLPGLAIGHEQFF.

The chain carries TRBV5-1 and TRBJ2-1; the D gene is possibly TRBD1 (5 bases). The length of the CDR3 is 16 residues. Between the trimmed V and J ends, which lost 0 bases and 6 bases, there was a span of 16 bases. Germline V CDR1 and CDR2: SGHRS, YFSETQ. The CDR3 reads CASSLGGQGSANEQFF. CDR3 DNA: TGCGCCAGCAGCTTGGGTGGCCAGGGCTCCGCCAATGAGCAGTTCTTC.

The V gene is TRBV12-1, the J gene TRBJ1-3; the table names TRBD1, a call not compared with the DNA. TRBV12-1 is a pseudogene segment. The CDR3 spans 14 residues. This chain's CDR3 is CASSFAGHGNTIYF. The CDR3 DNA follows: TGTGCCAGCAGCTTTGCGGGGCACGGAAACACCATATATTTT.

This clone has a single count. The chain carries TRBV9 and TRBJ1-1; possibly TRBD1 for D (5 bases). The CDR3 spans 15 residues. CDR1 is SGDLS and CDR2 is YYNGEE in the germline V gene. The germline V and J ends were trimmed by 5 bases and 0 bases, with 14 bases remaining between them. This CDR3 reads CASSQEGSMNTEAFF. CDR3 DNA sequence: TGTGCCAGCAGTCAAGAGGGGAGTATGAACACTGAAGCTTTCTTT.